This entry features one TCR beta chain sequence. No cognate antigen has been identified for it. Within one base of it there is no much larger clone, and no base qualities were kept. V was cut back by 2 bases and J by 4 bases, leaving a gap of 8 bases between them. The cysteine opens and the phenylalanine closes a CDR3 of 13 amino acids. Only CDR3 DNA remains: 39 bases, in frame from the first base. The germline V gene specifies SNHLY as CDR1 and FYNNEI as CDR2. The intended sense of this specimen's time point label: approximately 2 years on ibrutinib. For TCR beta library preparation, 1.5 to 2 micrograms of genomic DNA was extracted from cryopreserved PBMCs. Longitudinal blood samples from CLL patients on ibrutinib monotherapy were analyzed using high-throughput TCR beta sequencing. Patients were enrolled in a phase 2 open-label single-center ibrutinib monotherapy trial. The data were taken from a study of cytotoxic CD8 clonotypes in ibrutinib-treated CLL (dated by TCRdb to about 2021). Turning to the overall study: In this cohort, 15 or so patients were treatment-naive and 11 to 12 were relapsed/refractory, while 17 to 18 had unmutated IGHV. Responses were partial in roughly 24 patients and complete in 2; after median around 68 months follow-up, some 15 stayed in remission and around 12 progressed. The response samples were drawn at a median of roughly twelve months into treatment, with a range of roughly 6 to 40 months. Samples averaged approximately 260,000 productive templates and approximately 100,000 productive rearrangements. Longitudinal samples were obtainable from about 30% of the roughly 86 participants in the trial. Cryopreserved peripheral blood mononuclear cells were collected before treatment, at response, and at either disease progression or sustained remission. Every sample from remission and from progressive disease was obtained while the patients were still on ibrutinib.

On a MiSeq, deep resolution sequencing aimed for a depth between 1 in 1 million and 1 in 200,000 T cells, with each clonotype covered about 9.2x on average. TCR beta libraries were generated with the immunoSEQ hsTCRB Kit. Under the source paper's analysis protocol: Data were analyzed with ImmunoSEQ Data Assistant and ImmunoSEQ Analyzer, with V, D and J genes assigned per IMGT definitions. Clonality, with values ranging from 0 to 1, was calculated as one minus the normalized Shannon entropy of productive rearrangement frequencies. Public clonotype analysis was restricted to overrepresented clonotypes comprising at least 0.05% of each patient's repertoire. Thirteen age-matched healthy donor repertoires from immuneACCESS were used as controls for clonality. Not all clones reach the TCRdb copy of this immuneACCESS table, which keeps in-frame sequences only. Checked studies attribute under half of the gap to unresolved V genes and leave the rest unexplained. V and J calls and clone size are those listed in that table; D and trimming were worked out from the DNA. Within this sample are 76,000 or so clones, with over 65% of them counted one time only. About two fifths of the sample is in the top ten clones.

Results the study describes overall, beyond this receptor: Public clonotypes were rare and either shrank or stayed stable during treatment, and the rise in clonality at ibrutinib response reflected expansion of private clonotypes. Lymph node repertoires were not examined, and the timing of sampling was not matched between patients in sustained remission and those whose disease progressed. An increase in clonality was observed at ibrutinib response, with clonality remaining stable during sustained remission and falling back toward baseline at progression. At baseline, clonality was higher than in age-matched healthy donors and showed a strong correlation with circulating CD8+ T-cell counts.

The chain links TRBV2 with TRBJ1-1, with no confident D gene call. This TCR came from a human donor with chronic lymphocytic leukemia. Sequenced here: PBMCs, sampled after 24 months of ibrutinib treatment. The sequenced DNA is TGTGCCAGCAGTGAACGGAGGGCCACTGAAGCTTTCTTT. Translated, this is CASSERRATEAFF. The full variable domain, with segments outside the CDR3 supplied by the reference TRBV2 and TRBJ1-1 proteins, appears as EPEVTQTPSHQVTQMGQEVILRCVPISNHLYFYWYRQILGQKVEFLVSFYNNEISEKSEIFDDQFSVERPDGSNFTLKIRSTKLEDSAMYFCASSERRATEAFFGQGTRLTVV.